This record covers a single TCR beta chain. The data derive from a study of T cell responses to AZD1222 COVID-19 vaccine. Germline CDR1 reads KGHSH; CDR2 reads LQKENI. The CDR3 length is 13 residues. V lost 5 bases to trimming and J lost 3 bases, with 8 bases between them. Analyses pooled second doses at about 4 or about 12 weeks. Profiled with immunoSEQ multiplex PCR; TCRdb holds only in-frame clones, not every one. This sample has tens of thousands of clones; roughly 88% occur once, and the top ten carry 20% to 25%. The specimen comprised peripheral blood, sampled 28 days after the second AZD1222 dose. The source is an adult who received the AZD1222 COVID-19 vaccine. The genes are TRBV18 and TRBJ1-5; D is perhaps TRBD1 (5 bases). Here the CDR3 DNA reads TGTGCCAGCTCAGGGGGGGACAATCAGCCCCAGCATTTT. Its translation: CASSGGDNQPQHF.